This entry lists 3 T cell receptor beta chains sequenced from one sample in a study of shared clonotypes between healthy human individuals. TCRdb's table, derived via immunoSEQ multiplex PCR, lists solely in-frame clones and lacks some. The sample yields about 2 million clones, 85% to 95% seen once. What was sequenced was naive CD4+ T cells sorted from blood. Regarding subset: CD45RA+ positively selected. The receptor set was obtained from a young man in good health.

The genes are TRBV6-5 and TRBJ2-2; 8 positions match TRBD1. Germline trimming cut 9 bases from V and 0 bases from J; bases unmatched to any gene: 6. CDR3 length equals 15 residues. Looked up from germline, CDR1 is MNHEY and CDR2 is SVGAGI. The CDR3 DNA reads as TGTGCCAGTTGGGACAGGTTCGCGAACACCGGGGAGCTGTTTTTT. Translated: CASWDRFANTGELFF.

Only one count was recorded for this clone. The DNA for the CDR3 is TGTGCCAGCAGTTTCGGGACTGATAACACCGGGGAGCTGTTTTTT. Translated: CASSFGTDNTGELFF. This sequence joins TRBV6-5 and TRBJ2-2, with D maybe TRBD2 (6 bases). The germline CDR1 and CDR2 sequences are MNHEY and SVGAGI. This CDR3 is built from 15 residues. V was trimmed by 4 bases and J by 2 bases, leaving 11 bases between them.

The V gene is TRBV2, the J gene TRBJ2-7; TRBD2 matches at 8 bases. Trimming at V came to 7 bases and at J to 6 bases, leaving 5 bases not matched to a gene. This CDR3 is 12 amino acids long. Germline-derived CDR1 and CDR2 are SNHLY and FYNNEI. The CDR3 sequence: CASNPGLAEQYF. The CDR3 coding sequence is TGTGCCAGCAACCCCGGACTAGCCGAGCAGTACTTC.